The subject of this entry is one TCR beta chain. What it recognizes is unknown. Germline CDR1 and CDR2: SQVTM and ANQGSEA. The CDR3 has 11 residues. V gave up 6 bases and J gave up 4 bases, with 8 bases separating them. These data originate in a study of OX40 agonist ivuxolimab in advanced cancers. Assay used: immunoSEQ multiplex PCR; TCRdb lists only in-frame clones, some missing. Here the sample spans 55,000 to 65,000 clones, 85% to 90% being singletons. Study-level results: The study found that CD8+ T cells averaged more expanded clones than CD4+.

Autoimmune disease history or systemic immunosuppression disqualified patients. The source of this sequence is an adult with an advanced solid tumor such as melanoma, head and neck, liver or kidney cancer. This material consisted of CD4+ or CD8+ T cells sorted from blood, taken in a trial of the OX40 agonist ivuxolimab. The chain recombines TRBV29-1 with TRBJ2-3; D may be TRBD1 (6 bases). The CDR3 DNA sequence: TGCAGCGTCGAGGGGGCAGATACGCAGTATTTT. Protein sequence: CSVEGADTQYF.